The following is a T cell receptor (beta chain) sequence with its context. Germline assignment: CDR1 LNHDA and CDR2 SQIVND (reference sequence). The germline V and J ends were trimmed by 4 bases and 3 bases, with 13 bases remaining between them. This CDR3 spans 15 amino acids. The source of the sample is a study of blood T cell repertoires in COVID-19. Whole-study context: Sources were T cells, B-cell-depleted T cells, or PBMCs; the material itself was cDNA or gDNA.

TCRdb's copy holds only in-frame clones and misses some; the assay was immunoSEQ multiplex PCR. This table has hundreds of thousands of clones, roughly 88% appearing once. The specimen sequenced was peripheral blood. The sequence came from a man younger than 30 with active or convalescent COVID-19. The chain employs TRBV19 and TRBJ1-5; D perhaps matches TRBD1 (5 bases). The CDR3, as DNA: TGTGCCAGTAGTAAGCAGGGTTTTATCAATCAGCCCCAGCATTTT. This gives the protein CASSKQGFINQPQHF. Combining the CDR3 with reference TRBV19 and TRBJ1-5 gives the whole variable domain DGGITQSPKYLFRKEGQNVTLSCEQNLNHDAMYWYRQDPGQGLRLIYYSQIVNDFQKGDIAEGYSVSREKKESFPLTVTSAQKNPTAFYLCASSKQGFINQPQHFGDGTRLSIL.